Each of the 22 T cell receptor beta chains below was sequenced from the same sample in a study of cytomegalovirus exposure and HLA in healthy donors. The study ran its PCR with 60 Vbeta and 13 Jbeta primers. Sequencing used immunoSEQ multiplex PCR; TCRdb keeps in-frame clones, though not all of them. The table shows about 130,000 clones, with 80% occurring only once. The sample taken for sequencing was PBMCs. All receptors come from a female donor in good health and CMV-seronegative.

The chain recombines TRBV5-1 with TRBJ1-3, with 8 bases fitting TRBD1. The J segment lost 4 bases and the V segment lost 0 bases, leaving 9 bases of the junction unmatched. This CDR3 spans 17 amino acids. Per germline, CDR1 SGHRS and CDR2 YFSETQ. The CDR3 DNA is TGCGCCAGCAGCTTGGGGGACAGGTCAATCACAGGAAACACCATATATTTT. Amino acids: CASSLGDRSITGNTIYF.

The rearrangement uses TRBV7-8 and TRBJ2-3; TRBD2 aligns across 13 bases. This CDR3 is built from 17 residues. V lost 2 bases and J lost 7; bases outside the gene matches: 9. Germline V gene lookup returns CDR1 SGHVS and CDR2 FQNEAQ. CDR3 amino acids: CASSLSSGTSGVYTQYF. The CDR3 region has the DNA TGTGCCAGCAGCTTAAGCTCCGGGACTAGCGGGGTATATACGCAGTATTTT. The full variable domain, its missing parts supplied by reference TRBV7-8 and TRBJ2-3, is GAGVSQSPRYKVAKRGQDVALRCDPISGHVSLFWYQQALGQGPEFLTYFQNEAQLDKSGLPSDRFFAERPEGSVSTLKIQRTQQEDSAVYLCASSLSSGTSGVYTQYFGPGTRLTVL.

J is TRBJ2-5 and V is TRBV4-2, with D unresolved. This CDR3 has 17 amino acids. The ends were cut back, 3 bases at V and 5 bases at J, with 22 bases in the middle. Germline CDR1 and CDR2: LGHNA and YNFKEQ. The CDR3, as DNA: TGTGCCAGCAGCCACCATGTTTCGAATGCCAACGGGGAGACCCAGTACTTC. Residues: CASSHHVSNANGETQYF.

The J gene is TRBJ1-1, the V gene TRBV19; unclear D gene. Trimming left V 5 bases short and J 0 bases short, with 19 bases between. The CDR3 runs to 17 residues. Germline V gives CDR1 LNHDA, CDR2 SQIVND (reference sequence). The CDR3 DNA is TGTGCCAGTAGTGGACTTCTAGGCGCGGGGTTGAACACTGAAGCTTTCTTT. Amino acids: CASSGLLGAGLNTEAFF.

This clone appeared once. This chain links TRBV10-2 with TRBJ1-4, with no clear D. The CDR3 has 11 amino acids. CDR1 is WSHSY, CDR2 SAAADI, per germline. V gave up 6 bases and J gave up 5 bases, with 4 bases separating them. CDR3 protein: CASRANEKLFF. The CDR3, as DNA: TGCGCCAGCAGGGCCAATGAAAAACTGTTTTTT.

Only a few counts were recorded for this clone. Different DNA sequences within this sample yield the same CDR3. The chain is built from TRBV30 and TRBJ1-5; 7 nucleotides match TRBD1. CDR1 is GTSNPN, CDR2 SVGIG, per germline (reference sequence). This CDR3 is 13 amino acids long. Trimming cost V 0 bases and J 5 bases; bases outside gene matches: 1. CDR3 nucleotide sequence: TGTGCCTGGAGTGTTCAGGGGGATCAGCCCCAGCATTTT. The encoded protein is CAWSVQGDQPQHF. Full variable domain (missing parts from reference TRBV30 and TRBJ1-5): SQTIHQWPATLVQPVGSPLSLECTVEGTSNPNLYWYRQAAGRGLQLLFYSVGIGQISSEVPQNLSASRPQDRQFILSSKKLLLSDSGFYLCAWSVQGDQPQHFGDGTRLSIL.

This chain links TRBV5-1 with TRBJ1-3; 7 bases are a match to TRBD1. CDR3 length: 15 residues. The junction had 4 bases not matched to a gene; V was cut back by 4 bases and J by 0 bases. Germline CDR1 reads SGHRS; CDR2 reads YFSETQ. CDR3 in amino acids: CASSGGDSSGNTIYF. The DNA of the CDR3 is TGCGCCAGCAGCGGAGGGGACAGCTCTGGAAACACCATATATTTT.

V is TRBV7-2 and J is TRBJ1-2, with D maybe TRBD1 (5 bases). V dropped 1 base and J dropped 8 bases, with 8 bases sitting between them. This CDR3 is built from 12 residues. Germline assignment: CDR1 SGHTA and CDR2 FQGNSA. The CDR3 region is CASSLGGVGYTF. DNA of the CDR3: TGTGCCAGCAGCTTAGGGGGCGTAGGCTACACCTTC.

The rearrangement joins TRBV5-1 to TRBJ1-1; D unresolved. Deletions cut 4 bases from V and 0 bases from J, with 10 bases between. CDR1 is SGHRS and CDR2 is YFSETQ in the germline V gene. This CDR3 is 14 amino acids long. CDR3 DNA: TGCGCCAGCAGCGTACAGAGCATGAACACTGAAGCTTTCTTT. Its protein is CASSVQSMNTEAFF.

The V call is TRBV28, the J call TRBJ1-1; no firm D call. CDR1 is MDHEN and CDR2 is SYDVKM in the germline V gene. The CDR3 sequence is 14 residues long. Trimming took 4 bases from V and 4 from J, leaving 13 bases between them. CDR3 residues: CASSWEEMSTEAFF. CDR3 nucleotides: TGTGCCAGCAGTTGGGAGGAAATGAGCACTGAAGCTTTCTTT.

The rearrangement uses TRBV7-9 and TRBJ2-3; possible D gene TRBD1, 5 bases. Germline assignment: CDR1 SEHNR and CDR2 FQNEAQ (reference sequence). Trimming left V 5 bases short and J 2 bases short, with 20 bases between. The CDR3 loop spans 17 amino acids. The CDR3 nucleotides are TGTGCCAGCAGCCGAAAACAGGCCCGACCCCCCACAGATACGCAGTATTTT. As protein: CASSRKQARPPTDTQYF.

The V call is TRBV4-1, the J call TRBJ2-5; a possible D gene is TRBD2 (6 bases). CDR1 MGHRA and CDR2 YSYEKL come from the germline V gene. V was pared by 1 base and J by 5 bases, with 14 bases between. This CDR3 is built from 15 residues. CDR3 region: CASSQGWGGRETQYF. In DNA, the CDR3 is TGCGCCAGCAGCCAAGGGTGGGGAGGTAGGGAGACCCAGTACTTC.

The chain links TRBV4-1 to TRBJ2-1, with 11 positions matching TRBD2. The CDR3 extends over 16 amino acids. Germline values: CDR1 MGHRA, CDR2 YSYEKL. Unmatched junction bases numbered 7, after V lost 1 base and J lost 8 bases. CDR3: CASSQGVAGGPDEQFF. The CDR3 DNA sequence: TGCGCCAGCAGCCAAGGTGTAGCGGGGGGGCCGGATGAGCAGTTCTTC.

The chain couples TRBV4-2 to TRBJ1-1, with 9 bases that match TRBD1. CDR3 size: 15 residues. J gave up 3 bases and V 4 bases, and 6 bases lay outside the gene matches. Germline CDR1 LGHNA, CDR2 YNFKEQ. The DNA for the CDR3 is TGTGCCAGCAGCCCGCGGGGACAGGGTTACACTGAAGCTTTCTTT. It codes for CASSPRGQGYTEAFF.

This sequence joins TRBV7-3 and TRBJ2-1, with TRBD2 as a possible D gene (6 bases). The V end was cut by 5 bases, the J end by 6 bases, with 20 bases between. This CDR3 comprises 16 residues. Germline CDR1 and CDR2: SGHTA and FQGTGA. The CDR3 spells CASSPRAGSGGNEQFF. CDR3 DNA sequence: TGTGCCAGCAGCCCACGAGCGGGTTCCGGGGGCAATGAGCAGTTCTTC.

The sample holds one count of this clone. This chain uses TRBV19 with TRBJ2-2, with 13 nucleotides matching TRBD2. Germline CDR1 and CDR2: LNHDA and SQIVND (reference sequence). The CDR3 covers 16 residues. The junction had 3 bases not matched to a gene; V was cut back by 4 bases and J by 4 bases. Here the CDR3 DNA reads TGTGCCAGTAGTAAACTAGCGGGAGGGCGCACCGGGGAGCTGTTTTTT. This translates into CASSKLAGGRTGELFF.

CDR3 nucleotide sequence: TGTGCCAGCAGCATAACGAGACAGGCGGCCACAGATACGCAGTATTTT. Protein product: CASSITRQAATDTQYF. This chain joins TRBV7-9 and TRBJ2-3; tentative D call: TRBD1 (6 bases). Trimming removed 5 bases at V and 2 bases at J, with 17 bases between. Germline CDR1 SEHNR, CDR2 FQNEAQ (reference sequence). This CDR3 is built from 16 residues.

This chain joins TRBV4-2 and TRBJ1-5, with D possibly matching TRBD1 (6 bases). V dropped 4 bases and J dropped 2 bases, with 9 bases sitting between them. Germline assignment: CDR1 LGHNA and CDR2 YNFKEQ. This CDR3 has 14 amino acids. CDR3 DNA sequence: TGTGCCAGCAGCCCCGCAGGGGGCAATCAGCCCCAGCATTTT. This encodes CASSPAGGNQPQHF.

CDR3 coding DNA: TGCGCCAGCAGCGATGGACACCAGGAGACTGAAGCTTTCTTT. This encodes CASSDGHQETEAFF. This chain links TRBV5-1 with TRBJ1-1, with D tentatively TRBD1 (5 bases). Germline V gene data show CDR1 as SGHRS and CDR2 as YFSETQ. V lost 4 bases and J 5 bases, leaving 15 bases between the germline ends. The CDR3 is made up of 14 amino acids.

The chain employs TRBV7-2 and TRBJ2-7; the match to TRBD2 covers 9 bases. Germline V lookup: CDR1 SGHTA, CDR2 FQGNSA. Trimming at V came to 1 base and at J to 4 bases, leaving 5 bases not matched to a gene. The CDR3 is 15 residues long. CDR3 nucleotide sequence: TGTGCCAGCAGCTTAGAGCGGGGGGCCTATTACGAGCAGTACTTC. Translated: CASSLERGAYYEQYF.

This clone has only one observation. The V call is TRBV6-5, the J call TRBJ1-2; 7 bases line up with TRBD1. V gave up 6 bases and J gave up 8 bases; unmatched junction bases: 6. Germline assignment: CDR1 MNHEY and CDR2 SVGAGI. This CDR3 has 12 amino acids. The CDR3 nucleotides are TGTGCCAGCAGACAGGGGTCTATAGGCTACACCTTC. It codes for CASRQGSIGYTF.

This chain joins TRBV7-9 and TRBJ2-7; D unclear. Germline V lookup: CDR1 SEHNR, CDR2 FQNEAQ (reference sequence). This CDR3 comprises 12 residues. With 4 bases removed from V and 3 bases from J, the gap between germline ends came to 7 bases. The CDR3 sequence: CASSYENYEQYF. The CDR3 nucleotides are TGTGCCAGCAGCTATGAGAACTACGAGCAGTACTTC.